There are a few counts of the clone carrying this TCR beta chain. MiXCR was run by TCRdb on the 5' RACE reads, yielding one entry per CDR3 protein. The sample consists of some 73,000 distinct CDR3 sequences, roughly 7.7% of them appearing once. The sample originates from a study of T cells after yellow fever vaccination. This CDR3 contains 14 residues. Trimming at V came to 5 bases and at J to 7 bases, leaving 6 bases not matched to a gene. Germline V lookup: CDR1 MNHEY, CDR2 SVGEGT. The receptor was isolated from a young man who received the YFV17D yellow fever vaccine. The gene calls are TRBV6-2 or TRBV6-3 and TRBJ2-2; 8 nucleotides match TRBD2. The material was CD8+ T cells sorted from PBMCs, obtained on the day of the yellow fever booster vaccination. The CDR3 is CASSPTGTSGELFF. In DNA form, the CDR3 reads TGTGCCAGCAGTCCCACCGGGACTAGCGGGGAGCTGTTTTTT.